Listed below are T cell receptor beta chains from one sample, sequenced in a study of blood T cell repertoires in COVID-19. Method: immunoSEQ multiplex PCR; TCRdb's copy keeps in-frame clones and lacks some. This sample has over 200,000 clones, with around nine tenths found just once. Sequencing was performed on peripheral blood. The origin of the receptors is a man in his forties who had recovered from COVID-19. CDR3s include the opening cysteine and the closing phenylalanine or tryptophan. Each record gives: J gene, V gene, D gene, clone size, CDR3 protein, CDR3 DNA. A D gene is named only where the DNA matches it firmly. Size is stated for part of the rows, as once, few or many counts, or as a class when the clone is expanded.

TRBJ1-1 | TRBV7-2 | . | . | CASSLAGGRMNTEAFF | TGTGCCAGCAGCTTAGCAGGGGGAAGAATGAACACTGAAGCTTTCTTT
TRBJ1-3 | TRBV6-5 | TRBD1 | . | CASSSDRGMRTIYF | TGTGCCAGCAGTTCCGACAGGGGGATGCGCACCATATATTTT
TRBJ2-2 | TRBV15 | TRBD1 | . | CATSSTQPSGQDFAGELFF | TGTGCCACCAGCTCCACCCAACCGTCGGGACAGGATTTTGCCGGGGAGCTGTTTTTT
TRBJ2-2 | TRBV5-6 | TRBD1 | . | CASSTGDRRLHTGELFF | TGTGCCAGCAGCACCGGGGACAGGCGACTCCACACCGGGGAGCTGTTTTTT
TRBJ2-7 | TRBV7-9 | TRBD1 | few | CASPDTGTGVHEQYF | TGTGCCAGCCCCGATACCGGGACAGGGGTCCACGAGCAGTACTTC
TRBJ2-3 | TRBV21-1 | . | . | CASSRGSARVRPGTQYF | TGTGCCAGCAGCAGAGGATCCGCCAGGGTTCGCCCAGGTACGCAGTATTTT
TRBJ2-2 | TRBV7-2 | TRBD1 | . | CASSLVGTGYTGELFF | TGTGCCAGCAGCTTAGTGGGGACAGGTTACACCGGGGAGCTGTTTTTT
TRBJ2-3 | TRBV9 | TRBD2 | . | CASSVGRGLAGSTDTQYF | TGTGCCAGCAGCGTAGGGCGGGGACTAGCGGGGAGCACAGATACGCAGTATTTT
TRBJ1-5 | TRBV19 | TRBD1 | . | CAGSGGGGQPQHF | TGTGCCGGTTCAGGGGGCGGGGGTCAGCCCCAGCATTTT
TRBJ2-1 | TRBV4-2 | TRBD2 | . | CASSQGDLAGVSYNEQFF | TGTGCCAGCAGCCAAGGGGACTTAGCGGGTGTCTCCTACAATGAGCAGTTCTTC
TRBJ2-5 | TRBV6-5 | TRBD1 | . | CASSQTGGGETQYF | TGTGCCAGCAGTCAGACAGGGGGCGGTGAGACCCAGTACTTC
TRBJ2-3 | TRBV19 | . | . | CASTFSSRDTQYF | TGTGCCAGTACGTTTTCCTCCCGGGATACGCAGTATTTT
TRBJ1-1 | TRBV6-6 | . | . | CASSSSVNTEAFF | .
TRBJ1-1 | TRBV25-1 | TRBD1 | . | CASSTQGAEAFF | TGTGCCAGCAGTACCCAGGGGGCTGAAGCTTTCTTT
TRBJ2-1 | TRBV3-1/TRBV3-2 | . | . | CASSFISGLSHEQFF | TGTGCCAGCAGCTTCATTTCGGGACTCAGCCATGAGCAGTTCTTC
TRBJ2-3 | TRBV5-1 | TRBD1 | . | CASRITGTGSTDTQYF | TGCGCCAGCAGGATAACCGGGACAGGGAGCACAGATACGCAGTATTTT
TRBJ2-2 | TRBV18 | TRBD1 | . | CASSPGTGATGELFF | TGTGCCAGCTCTCCAGGGACAGGGGCAACCGGGGAGCTGTTTTTT
TRBJ2-4 | TRBV20-1 | . | . | CSASSQRGQYF | TGCAGTGCTAGCTCCCAGCGCGGTCAGTACTTC
TRBJ2-7 | TRBV19 | . | once | CASSIGRGYEQYF | TGTGCCAGTAGTATAGGCAGGGGCTACGAGCAGTACTTC
TRBJ1-4 | TRBV14 | . | . | CASSLIAGVHNEKLFF | TGTGCCAGCAGCCTTATAGCCGGGGTTCATAATGAAAAACTGTTTTTT
TRBJ1-5 | TRBV15 | TRBD1 | . | CATSRGGIDRGTAQHF | TGTGCCACCAGCAGAGGGGGGATCGACAGGGGGACGGCCCAGCATTTT
TRBJ2-1 | TRBV5-4 | TRBD2 | . | CASSFRTSGYNEQFF | TGTGCCAGCAGCTTTCGGACTAGCGGCTACAATGAGCAGTTCTTC
TRBJ2-2 | TRBV24-1 | TRBD2 | . | CATSPLAGVGNTGELFF | TGTGCCACCAGCCCGCTAGCGGGAGTTGGAAACACCGGGGAGCTGTTTTTT
TRBJ2-5 | TRBV7-9 | . | . | CASSSSGVETQYF | TGTGCCAGCAGCTCATCAGGGGTAGAGACCCAGTACTTC
TRBJ2-7 | TRBV24-1 | TRBD2 | . | CATSDGGLARAEQYF | TGTGCCACCAGTGATGGGGGACTAGCTCGAGCCGAGCAGTACTTC
TRBJ1-2 | TRBV5-1 | . | few | CASSLVGEREGYTF | TGCGCCAGCAGCTTGGTAGGGGAGCGGGAAGGCTACACCTTC
TRBJ2-7 | TRBV6-1 | . | . | CASSNRQIYEQYF | TGTGCCAGCAGTAACCGACAGATCTACGAGCAGTACTTC